Listed below are T cell receptor beta chains from one sample, sequenced in a study of OX40 agonist ivuxolimab in advanced cancers. Method: immunoSEQ multiplex PCR; TCRdb's copy keeps in-frame clones and lacks some. The sample yields tens of thousands of clones, roughly 90% seen once. This specimen consisted of CD4+ or CD8+ T cells sorted from blood, obtained in a trial of the OX40 agonist ivuxolimab. Every receptor here comes from an adult with an advanced solid tumor such as melanoma, head and neck, liver or kidney cancer. CDR3s include the opening cysteine and the closing phenylalanine or tryptophan. D genes are given only for firm matches. The size field is filled for only some rows; it gives once, few, many or a size class.

>TRBJ2-2|TRBV21-1|.|.|15
TGTGCCAGCAGCAATTACTGGCGGAGAATCGGGGAGCTGTTTTTT
CASSNYWRRIGELFF
>TRBJ2-1|TRBV5-6|TRBD1|once|16
TGTGCCAGCAGCTCGACCCGGACAGGGGGATACAATGAGCAGTTCTTC
CASSSTRTGGYNEQFF
>TRBJ1-1|TRBV19|.|.|14
TGTGCCAGTAGTTCGTCGGGAGGGAACACTGAAGCTTTCTTT
CASSSSGGNTEAFF
>TRBJ2-5|TRBV7-2|TRBD2|once|15
TGTGCCAGCAGCTTAGAGGGGACTAGCTCGAAGACCCAGTACTTC
CASSLEGTSSKTQYF
>TRBJ2-3|TRBV2|.|.|14
TGTGCCAGCAGTGAAAACAGGTACACAGATACGCAGTATTTT
CASSENRYTDTQYF
>TRBJ2-7|TRBV2|.|.|13
TGTGCCAGCAGGGACTGGACGGACCGACGTGGGTACTTC
CASRDWTDRRGYF
>TRBJ2-3|TRBV7-9|TRBD1|.|16
TGTGCCAGCAGCTCGTACAGGGGGCTAGAGGCAGATACGCAGTATTTT
CASSSYRGLEADTQYF
>TRBJ2-3|TRBV19|TRBD2|.|14
TGTGCCAGTAGTAACGGGAGGGGGACAGATACGCAGTATTTT
CASSNGRGTDTQYF
>TRBJ2-6|TRBV28|TRBD1|.|17
TGTGCCAGCAGTCCAAGGACAGGCAACTCTGGGGCCAACGTCCTGACTTTC
CASSPRTGNSGANVLTF
>TRBJ2-3|TRBV30|.|.|11
TGTGCCTGGAGTCTCGGAGATACGCAGTATTTT
CAWSLGDTQYF
>TRBJ2-3|TRBV7-2|TRBD2|.|14
TGTGCCAGCAGCTTAGGGGGGAGGGCAGATACGCAGTATTTT
CASSLGGRADTQYF
>TRBJ2-5|TRBV5-1|.|.|15
TGCGCCAGCAGCAGTCTATGGACAGACCAAGAGACCCAGTACTTC
CASSSLWTDQETQYF
>TRBJ1-3|TRBV30|.|.|15
TGTGCCTGGACCCGGACGGGGTACTCTGGAAACACCATATATTTT
CAWTRTGYSGNTIYF
>TRBJ1-1|TRBV6-5|TRBD1|.|14
TGTGCCGGCAGTCCACAGGGGAGGAACACTGAAGCTTTCTTT
CAGSPQGRNTEAFF
>TRBJ2-1|TRBV12-1|.|few|16
TGTGCCAGCAGCTTTGGTGGGTCGGGATCCTACAATGAGCAGTTCTTC
CASSFGGSGSYNEQFF
>TRBJ2-6|TRBV6-1|TRBD1|.|19
TGTGCCAGCAGTGAAACGGCGAACAGGGGTCGATCTGGGGCCAACGTCCTGACTTTC
CASSETANRGRSGANVLTF
>TRBJ1-3|TRBV7-2|.|.|18
TGTGCCAGCAGCAAAGAACCCCACACAGGGTTTGAGGGGAACACCATATATTTT
CASSKEPHTGFEGNTIYF
>TRBJ1-3|TRBV5-4|.|.|14
TGTGCCAGCAGCTGGGGGGGTGAAGGAAACACCATATATTTT
CASSWGGEGNTIYF
>TRBJ1-5|TRBV5-4|.|.|14
TGTGCCGGCGCGGGTGGGGCGAGCAATCAGCCCCAGCATTTT
CAGAGGASNQPQHF
>TRBJ1-1|TRBV4-3|.|.|18
TGCGCCAGCAGCCAAGTTAGCGGCTACCTGAGAAGTCGGACTGAAGCTTTCTTT
CASSQVSGYLRSRTEAFF
>TRBJ1-2|TRBV5-6|TRBD1|.|14
TGTGCCAGCAGCCCGGATCGGACAGGGAGAGGCTACACCTTC
CASSPDRTGRGYTF
>TRBJ2-1|TRBV11-2|.|.|15
TGTGCCAGCAGCTTAGATCCAGTAGGATCGGATGAGCAGTTCTTC
CASSLDPVGSDEQFF
>TRBJ2-1|TRBV11-2|TRBD2|.|15
TGTGCCAGCAGCTCCCCCACTAGCGGAAGAAATGAGCAGTTCTTC
CASSSPTSGRNEQFF
>TRBJ2-2|TRBV28|.|.|14
TGTGCCAGCAGTTTTGGAGGTGTCACCGGGGAGCTGTTTTTT
CASSFGGVTGELFF
>TRBJ2-3|TRBV19|TRBD1|.|14
TGTGCCAGTAGTAAGGGACAGGGGGAAGATACGCAGTATTTT
CASSKGQGEDTQYF
>TRBJ2-7|TRBV6-1|.|.|16
TGTGCCAGCAGTGAAGTGGTAGGGGCAGGGATCTACGAGCAGTACTTC
CASSEVVGAGIYEQYF
>TRBJ2-2|TRBV29-1|TRBD2|once|15
TGCAGCGTCTACCTCGGGGCGGGAGTTTCCGGGGAGCTGTTTTTT
CSVYLGAGVSGELFF
>TRBJ2-3|TRBV4-1|TRBD1|.|17
TGCGCCAGCAGCCAAGCAACAGGGGGCTTTAGGTCAGATACGCAGTATTTT
CASSQATGGFRSDTQYF
>TRBJ1-2|TRBV30|.|.|11
TGTGCCTGGAGCCCAGGGTTAGGCTACACCTTC
CAWSPGLGYTF
>TRBJ1-1|TRBV19|.|.|13
TGTGCCAGTAGCCCCCGGGCCCCCCTGAAAGCTTTCTTT
CASSPRAPLKAFF
>TRBJ2-7|TRBV6-1|TRBD1|.|13
TGTGCCAGCAACCGGGACAGGGGCTACGAGCAGTACTTC
CASNRDRGYEQYF
>TRBJ1-2|TRBV7-2|TRBD1|.|13
TGTGCCAGCAGCTCGCGACAGGGGAACGGCTACACCTTC
CASSSRQGNGYTF
>TRBJ2-2|TRBV5-1|.|.|13
TGCGCCAGCAGCCCCCTGACAGCCGGGGAGCTGTTTTTT
CASSPLTAGELFF
>TRBJ2-6|TRBV7-3|.|once|16
TGTGCCAGCAGCTTAAGTTACGGATCTGGGGCCAACGTCCTGACTTTC
CASSLSYGSGANVLTF
>TRBJ2-1|TRBV4-3|.|.|17
TGCGCCAGCAGCCAGGCCAGGGTACCCCGCTCCTACAATGAGCAGTTCTTC
CASSQARVPRSYNEQFF
>TRBJ1-2|TRBV27|.|.|17
TGTGCCAGCAGTTTATCTCTGGGGGGCATCGACTTCTATGGCTACACCTTC
CASSLSLGGIDFYGYTF
>TRBJ2-7|TRBV5-1|.|.|14
TGCGCCAGCAGCTTGGAAGGGACATCGGGACCGCAGTACTTC
CASSLEGTSGPQYF
>TRBJ2-5|TRBV5-4|.|once|13
TGTGCCAGCAGCCCACCCCGGCAAGAGACCCAGTACTTC
CASSPPRQETQYF
>TRBJ2-1|TRBV9|.|.|13
TGTGCCAGCAAGAAAGGGTTGGACAATGAGCAGTTCTTC
CASKKGLDNEQFF
>TRBJ2-6|TRBV7-7|.|.|16
TGTGCTAGCAGCTTAGGCCCGGGCAGTGGGGCCAACGTCCTGACTTTC
CASSLGPGSGANVLTF
>TRBJ2-7|TRBV7-9|.|.|13
TGTGCCAGCAGCCCCCGGGACACCTACGAGCAGTACTTC
CASSPRDTYEQYF
>TRBJ1-3|TRBV28|.|.|15
TGTGCCAGCAGTTTCAAGAGGTTCTCTGGAAACACCATATATTTT
CASSFKRFSGNTIYF
>TRBJ1-5|TRBV19|.|.|15
TGTGCCAGTACCCTATCAGACAGTCTTCCGGGGCCCCAGCATTTT
CASTLSDSLPGPQHF
>TRBJ1-4|TRBV28|TRBD1|.|14
TGTGCCACCTTCCCGGGACAGCCCAATGAAAAACTGTTTTTT
CATFPGQPNEKLFF
>TRBJ2-5|TRBV28|.|.|16
TGTGCCAGCAGTTCGGGGGGCGCTGAACAGCGGGAGACCCAGTACTTC
CASSSGGAEQRETQYF
>TRBJ2-3|TRBV14|TRBD1|.|14
TGTGCCAGCAGCCCGGGACAGGGGACAGATACGCAGTATTTT
CASSPGQGTDTQYF
>TRBJ2-3|TRBV5-1|TRBD2|.|18
TGCGCCAGCAGACCCCCGAGCGGGAGGGCCTTAGTCACAGATACGCAGTATTTT
CASRPPSGRALVTDTQYF
>TRBJ2-7|TRBV28|.|.|16
TGTGCCAGCAGCCCGATGCAAATTTATACCTCCTACGAGCAGTACTTC
CASSPMQIYTSYEQYF
>TRBJ2-3|TRBV19|TRBD1|.|13
TGTGCCAGTAAAAACACAGGGGAAAGTACGCAGTATTTT
CASKNTGESTQYF
>TRBJ2-7|TRBV10-1|.|few|11
TGCGCCAGCAGTGCTTTCGGAGTGCAGTACTTC
CASSAFGVQYF
>TRBJ2-1|TRBV6-5|.|once|11
TGTGCCAGCAGTTACTCGAATGAGCAGTTCTTC
CASSYSNEQFF